This TCR beta chain comes out of a study of OX40 agonist ivuxolimab in advanced cancers. Study results and caveats: More expanded clones were found, on average, in CD8+ than in CD4+ T cells.

Regarding this clone: The antigen is unknown.

The data were produced by immunoSEQ multiplex PCR, yet TCRdb's version contains in-frame clones alone and is incomplete. Of 68,000 or so clones in the sample, roughly four fifths were seen once. The CDR3 length is 14 residues. The germline CDR1 and CDR2 sequences are LNHNV and YYDKDF (reference sequence). V lost 4 bases, J lost 2 bases, and 8 bases lay in between. The source of this sequence is an adult with an advanced solid tumor such as melanoma, head and neck, liver or kidney cancer. Material: CD4+ or CD8+ T cells sorted from blood, obtained in a trial of the OX40 agonist ivuxolimab. The V gene is TRBV15, the J gene TRBJ2-2; no clear D gene. DNA of the CDR3: TGTGCCACCAGCAAATTGAAAAACACCGGGGAGCTGTTTTTT. Its protein is CATSKLKNTGELFF.